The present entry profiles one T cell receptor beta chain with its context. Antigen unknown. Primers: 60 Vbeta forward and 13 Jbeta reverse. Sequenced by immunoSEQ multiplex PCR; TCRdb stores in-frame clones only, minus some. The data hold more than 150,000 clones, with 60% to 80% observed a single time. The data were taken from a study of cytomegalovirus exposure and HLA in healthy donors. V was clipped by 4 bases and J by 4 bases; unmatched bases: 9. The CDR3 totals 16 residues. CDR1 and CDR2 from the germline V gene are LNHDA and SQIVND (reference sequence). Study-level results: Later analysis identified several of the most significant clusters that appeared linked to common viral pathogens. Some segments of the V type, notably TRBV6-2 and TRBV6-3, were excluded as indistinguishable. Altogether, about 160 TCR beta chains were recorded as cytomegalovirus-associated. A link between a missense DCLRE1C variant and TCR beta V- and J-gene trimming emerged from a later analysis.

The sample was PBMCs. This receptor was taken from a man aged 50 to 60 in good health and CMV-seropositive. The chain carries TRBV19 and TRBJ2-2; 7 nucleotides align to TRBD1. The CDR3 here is CASSTGGQVPTGELFF. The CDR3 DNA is TGTGCCAGTAGTACCGGAGGACAGGTGCCCACCGGGGAGCTGTTTTTT.